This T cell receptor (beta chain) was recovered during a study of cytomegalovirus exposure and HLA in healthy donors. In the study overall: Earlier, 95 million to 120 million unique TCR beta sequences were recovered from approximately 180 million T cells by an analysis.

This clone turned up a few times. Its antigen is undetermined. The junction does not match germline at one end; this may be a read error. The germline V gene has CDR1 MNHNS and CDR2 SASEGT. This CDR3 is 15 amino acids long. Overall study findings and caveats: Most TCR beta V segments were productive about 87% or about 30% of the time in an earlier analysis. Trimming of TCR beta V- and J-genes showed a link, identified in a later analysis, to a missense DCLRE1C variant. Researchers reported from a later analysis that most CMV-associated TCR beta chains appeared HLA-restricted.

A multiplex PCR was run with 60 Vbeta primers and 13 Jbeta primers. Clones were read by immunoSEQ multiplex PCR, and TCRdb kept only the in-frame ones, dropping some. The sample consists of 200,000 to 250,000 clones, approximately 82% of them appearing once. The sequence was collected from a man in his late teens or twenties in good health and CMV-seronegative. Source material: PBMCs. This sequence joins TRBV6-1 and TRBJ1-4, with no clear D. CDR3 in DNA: TGTGCCAGCAGTAAAGCCACAGACGGTAATGAAAAACTGTTTTTT. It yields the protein CASSKATDGNEKLFF.